These 9 T cell receptor beta chains were sequenced from one sample in a study of identical twins. Using its own MiXCR run on the 5' RACE reads, TCRdb lists one record per CDR3 protein. This table holds about 690,000 distinct CDR3 sequences, 6% to 6.5% found once. The sample taken for sequencing was naive T cells sorted from blood. These receptors were collected from a young man in good health.

This clonotype was recorded at least ten times. The chain uses TRBV4-3 and TRBJ1-6; D gene uncertain. This CDR3 is 16 amino acids long. V lost 0 bases to trimming and J lost 8 bases, with 14 bases between them. Germline CDR1 is LGHNA and CDR2 is YSLEER. As DNA, the CDR3 is TGCGCCAGCAGCCAAGATGTACAGCCGAGGGATTCACCCCTCCACTTT. It yields the protein CASSQDVQPRDSPLHF.

The genes are TRBV5-1 and TRBJ2-1; 8 nucleotides align to TRBD2. After removal of 4 bases from V and 6 bases from J, the junction contained 9 bases not matched to a gene. CDR1 SGHRS and CDR2 YFSETQ come from the germline V gene. There are 15 residues in the CDR3. The CDR3 bases are TGCGCCAGCAGCCCCAGCGGGAGTTTGAGCAATGAGCAGTTCTTC. Encoded protein: CASSPSGSLSNEQFF.

This clonotype has a count of ten or more. The chain recombines TRBV29-1 with TRBJ1-2; 12 nucleotides match TRBD1. Unmatched junction bases numbered 3, after V lost 3 bases and J lost 7 bases. CDR1 is SQVTM, CDR2 ANQGSEA, per germline. This CDR3 is 13 amino acids long. CDR3 sequence: CSVEGTGGSGYTF. The CDR3, as DNA: TGCAGCGTTGAGGGGACAGGGGGCTCTGGCTACACCTTC. Using reference TRBV29-1 and TRBJ1-2 for the parts outside the CDR3, the full variable domain is SAVISQKPSRDICQRGTSLTIQCQVDSQVTMMFWYRQQPGQSLTLIATANQGSEATYESGFVIDKFPISRPNLTFSTLTVSNMSPEDSSIYLCSVEGTGGSGYTFGSGTRLTVV.

This clonotype was counted between two and nine times. The rearrangement links TRBV2 to TRBJ2-1; tentatively, D is TRBD2 (6 bases). Trimming removed 7 bases at V and 10 bases at J, with 20 bases between. Germline loops: CDR1 SNHLY, CDR2 FYNNEI. The length of the CDR3 is 14 residues. This CDR3 is CASNERAAGPEQFF. The DNA of the CDR3 is TGTGCCAGCAACGAACGGGCCGCGGGACCGGAGCAGTTCTTC. The entire variable domain, with the rest obtained from reference TRBV2 and TRBJ2-1, is as follows: EPEVTQTPSHQVTQMGQEVILRCVPISNHLYFYWYRQILGQKVEFLVSFYNNEISEKSEIFDDQFSVERPDGSNFTLKIRSTKLEDSAMYFCASNERAAGPEQFFGPGTRLTVL.

This clonotype was detected only a few times. The J gene is TRBJ2-4, the V gene TRBV30; 7 bases fit TRBD2. Germline loops: CDR1 GTSNPN, CDR2 SVGIG (reference sequence). The CDR3 runs to 16 residues. V lost 1 base, J lost 2 bases, and 8 bases stayed unmatched. The CDR3 coding sequence is TGTGCCTGGAGTGGCACTCTAGCGGAAACCAAAAACATTCAGTACTTC. This gives the protein CAWSGTLAETKNIQYF. The variable domain in full, with the rest retrieved from reference TRBV30 and TRBJ2-4, is SQTIHQWPATLVQPVGSPLSLECTVEGTSNPNLYWYRQAAGRGLQLLFYSVGIGQISSEVPQNLSASRPQDRQFILSSKKLLLSDSGFYLCAWSGTLAETKNIQYFGAGTRLSVL.

This clonotype was detected only a few times. The CDR3 DNA follows: TGTGCCAGCAGCCAACGGACCTCCTACGAGCAGTACGTC. It is translated as CASSQRTSYEQYV. This sequence joins TRBV7-8 and TRBJ2-7, with D uncertain. The CDR3 totals 13 residues. V was trimmed by 5 bases and J by 0 bases, leaving 8 bases between them. CDR1 is SGHVS and CDR2 is FQNEAQ in the germline V gene.

This clonotype was seen a handful of times. This chain joins TRBV6-1 and TRBJ2-1, with 9 nucleotides matching TRBD2. The trim removed 6 bases at V and 7 bases at J, leaving 7 bases unmatched. CDR3 length: 14 amino acids. CDR1 and CDR2 (germline): MNHNS, SASEGT. The CDR3 protein is CASRSSGGGNEQFF. DNA of the CDR3: TGTGCCAGCAGGAGTAGCGGGGGTGGGAATGAGCAGTTCTTC.

At least ten counts were recorded for this clonotype. The V call is TRBV5-1, the J call TRBJ2-1; D uncertain. The CDR3 runs 13 residues. Germline V gives CDR1 SGHRS, CDR2 YFSETQ. Trimming took off 0 bases at V and 11 bases at J, with 12 bases between the two ends. CDR3 DNA sequence: TGCGCCAGCAGCTTGGCCACTACAGCCAAGCAGTTCTTC. This sequence encodes CASSLATTAKQFF.

This clonotype showed up many times. The rearrangement links TRBV5-1 to TRBJ2-3; TRBD2 aligns across 13 bases. With 7 bases clipped from V and 4 bases from J, the junction kept 3 bases outside the gene matches. Germline V CDR1 and CDR2: SGHRS, YFSETQ. The CDR3 is 14 amino acids. The DNA of the CDR3 is TGCGCCAGCGGGACTAGCGGGACGCCAGATACGCAGTATTTT. This codes for CASGTSGTPDTQYF.